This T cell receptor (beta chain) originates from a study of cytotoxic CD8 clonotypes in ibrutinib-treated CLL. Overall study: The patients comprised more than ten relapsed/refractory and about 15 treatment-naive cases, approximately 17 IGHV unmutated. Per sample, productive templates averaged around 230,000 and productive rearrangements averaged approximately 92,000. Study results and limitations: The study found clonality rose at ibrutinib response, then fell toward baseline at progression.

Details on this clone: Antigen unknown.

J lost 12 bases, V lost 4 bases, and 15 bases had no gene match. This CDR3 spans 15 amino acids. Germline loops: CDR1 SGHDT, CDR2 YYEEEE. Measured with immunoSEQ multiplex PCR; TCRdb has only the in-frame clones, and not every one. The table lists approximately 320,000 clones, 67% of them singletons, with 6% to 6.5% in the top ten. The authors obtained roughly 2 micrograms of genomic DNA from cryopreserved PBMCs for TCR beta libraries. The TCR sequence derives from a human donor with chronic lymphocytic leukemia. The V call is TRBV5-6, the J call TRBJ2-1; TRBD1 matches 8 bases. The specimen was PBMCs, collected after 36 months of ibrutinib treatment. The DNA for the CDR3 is TGTGCCAGCAGCCCGGCTTGGACAGGGATAAAGGGGCAGTTCTTC. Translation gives CASSPAWTGIKGQFF.